The clone carrying this TCR beta chain has a single count. Its antigen is still unknown. The CDR3 spans 15 residues. Germline V gene sequence: CDR1 MNHEY, CDR2 SMNVEV (reference sequence). The ends were cut back, 5 bases at V and 4 bases at J, with 18 bases in the middle. This entry comes from a study of cytomegalovirus exposure and HLA in healthy donors. PCR was performed using 60 Vbeta and 13 Jbeta primers. Profiled with immunoSEQ multiplex PCR; TCRdb holds only in-frame clones, not every one. The sample contains about 150,000 clones, roughly 77% of which appear only once. Study-wide results and limits: Researchers counted 180 or so TCR beta chains as cytomegalovirus-associated.

The sequence derives from a man aged 30 to 45 in good health and CMV-seropositive. This chain links TRBV27 with TRBJ2-7, with D maybe TRBD2 (7 bases). Sequenced material: PBMCs. The CDR3 reads CASSPSGASGYEQYF. The CDR3 nucleotides are TGTGCCAGCAGTCCATCAGGGGCTAGCGGATACGAGCAGTACTTC.